This T cell receptor (beta chain) was sequenced for a study of radiotherapy plus CTLA-4 blockade in lung cancer. Study-wide context: Objective responses emerged in 15% to 20% of patients, and around 30% attained disease control. The study, taken as a whole, reports: Researchers report tumor-derived TCR clones expanding in blood after radiotherapy plus ipilimumab.

Repertoires were generated with immunoSEQ multiplex PCR, while TCRdb's copy carries only in-frame clones and drops some. The data show roughly 130,000 clones, 80% to 90% seen once. Chemo-refractory metastatic non-small-cell lung cancer patients received focal radiation with ipilimumab CTLA-4 blockade. Regarding this clone: Its antigen is currently unknown.

The TCR comes from a human donor with non-small cell lung cancer that progressed on radiotherapy plus ipilimumab. Specimen: peripheral blood, collected from a patient treated with radiotherapy plus ipilimumab.

Here the CDR3 DNA reads TGTGCCAGCGCCAGCTCCTACAATGAGCAGTTCTTC. This sequence encodes CASASSYNEQFF. The chain joins TRBV2 to TRBJ2-1; D not resolved. The CDR3 is 12 residues long. V was trimmed by 8 bases and J by 0 bases, leaving 5 bases between them. CDR1 is SNHLY and CDR2 is FYNNEI in the germline V gene.